Detailed here is one T cell receptor beta chain. V was trimmed by 0 bases and J by 3 bases, leaving 5 bases between them. Germline CDR1 and CDR2: GTSNPN and SVGIG (reference sequence). The CDR3 is made up of 12 amino acids. The record originates from a study of control samples from healthy donors and cancer patients. The protocol was immunoSEQ multiplex PCR, while the TCRdb copy is restricted to in-frame clones and leaves out a portion. The data hold about 99,000 clones, with roughly 91% observed a single time. The chain carries TRBV30 and TRBJ1-1; D gene uncertain. The specimen was PBMCs. The receptor comes from a man aged 60 to 75 with lung cancer. Here the CDR3 DNA reads TGTGCCTGGAGTGTAGGGTACACTGAAGCTTTCTTT. Translation gives CAWSVGYTEAFF.